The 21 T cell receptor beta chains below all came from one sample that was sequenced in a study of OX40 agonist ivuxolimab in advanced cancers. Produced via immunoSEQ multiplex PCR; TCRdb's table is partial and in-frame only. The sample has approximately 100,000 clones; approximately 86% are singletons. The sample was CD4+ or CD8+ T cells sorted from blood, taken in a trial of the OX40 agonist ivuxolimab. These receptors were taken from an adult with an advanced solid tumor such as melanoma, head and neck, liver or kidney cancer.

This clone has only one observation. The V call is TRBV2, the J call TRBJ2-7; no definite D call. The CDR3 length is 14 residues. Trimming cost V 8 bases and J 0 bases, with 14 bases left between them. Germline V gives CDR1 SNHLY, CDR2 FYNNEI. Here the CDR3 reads CASLASSNSYEQYF. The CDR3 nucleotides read TGTGCCAGCCTCGCCTCTTCGAACTCCTACGAGCAGTACTTC.

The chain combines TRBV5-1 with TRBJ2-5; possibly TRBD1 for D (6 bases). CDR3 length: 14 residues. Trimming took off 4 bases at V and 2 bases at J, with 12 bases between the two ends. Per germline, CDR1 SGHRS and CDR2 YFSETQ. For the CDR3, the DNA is TGCGCCAGCAGCCCAGGGGATGGGCAAGAGACCCAGTACTTC. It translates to CASSPGDGQETQYF.

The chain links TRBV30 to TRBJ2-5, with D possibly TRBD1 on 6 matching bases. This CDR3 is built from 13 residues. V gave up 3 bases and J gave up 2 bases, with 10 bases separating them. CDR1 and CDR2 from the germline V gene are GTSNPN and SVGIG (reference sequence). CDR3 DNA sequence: TGTGCCTGGAGCTCCAGGGGACAAGAGACCCAGTACTTC. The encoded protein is CAWSSRGQETQYF. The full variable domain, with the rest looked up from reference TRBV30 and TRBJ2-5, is SQTIHQWPATLVQPVGSPLSLECTVEGTSNPNLYWYRQAAGRGLQLLFYSVGIGQISSEVPQNLSASRPQDRQFILSSKKLLLSDSGFYLCAWSSRGQETQYFGPGTRLLVL.

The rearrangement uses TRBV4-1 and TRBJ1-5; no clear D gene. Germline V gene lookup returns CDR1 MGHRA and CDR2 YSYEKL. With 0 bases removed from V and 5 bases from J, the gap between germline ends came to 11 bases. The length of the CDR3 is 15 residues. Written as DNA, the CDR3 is TGCGCCAGCAGCCAAGAGGATATCGGAGATCAGCCCCAGCATTTT. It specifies CASSQEDIGDQPQHF.

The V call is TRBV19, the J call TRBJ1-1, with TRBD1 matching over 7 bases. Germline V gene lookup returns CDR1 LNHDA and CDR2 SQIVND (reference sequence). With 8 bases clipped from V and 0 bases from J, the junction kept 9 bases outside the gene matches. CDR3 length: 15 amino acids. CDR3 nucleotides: TGTGCCAGTCCTCCGGGACAGTACATGAACACTGAAGCTTTCTTT. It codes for CASPPGQYMNTEAFF.

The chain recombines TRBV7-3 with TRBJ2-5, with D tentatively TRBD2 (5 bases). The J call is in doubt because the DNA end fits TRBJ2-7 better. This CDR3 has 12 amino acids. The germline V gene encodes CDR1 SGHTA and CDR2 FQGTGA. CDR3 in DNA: TGTGCCAGCAGCGAAGGAGGTTACGAGCAGTACTTC. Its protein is CASSEGGYEQYF.

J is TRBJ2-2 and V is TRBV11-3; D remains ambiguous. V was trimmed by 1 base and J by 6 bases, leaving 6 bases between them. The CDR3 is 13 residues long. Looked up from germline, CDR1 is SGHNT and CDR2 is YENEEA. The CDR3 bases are TGTGCCAGCAGCTTAGTCCGGGCCGGGGAGCTGTTTTTT. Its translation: CASSLVRAGELFF.

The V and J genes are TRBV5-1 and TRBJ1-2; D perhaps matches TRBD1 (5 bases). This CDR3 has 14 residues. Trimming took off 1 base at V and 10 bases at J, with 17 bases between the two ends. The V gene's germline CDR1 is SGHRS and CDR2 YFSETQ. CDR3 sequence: CASSLSDPDSAYTF. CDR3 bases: TGCGCCAGCAGCTTGTCGGACCCCGACAGTGCCTACACCTTC.

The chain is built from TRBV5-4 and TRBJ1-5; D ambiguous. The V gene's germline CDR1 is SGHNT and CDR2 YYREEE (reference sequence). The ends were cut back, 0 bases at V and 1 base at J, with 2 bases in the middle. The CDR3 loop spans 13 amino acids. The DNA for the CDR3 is TGTGCCAGCAGCTTGGACAGCAATCAGCCCCAGCATTTT. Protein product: CASSLDSNQPQHF.

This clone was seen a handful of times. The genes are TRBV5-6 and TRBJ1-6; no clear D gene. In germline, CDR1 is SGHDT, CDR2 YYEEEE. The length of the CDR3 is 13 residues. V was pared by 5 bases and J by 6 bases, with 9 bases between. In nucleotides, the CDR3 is TGTGCCAGCAGTCGAATACCTAATTCACCCCTCCACTTT. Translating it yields CASSRIPNSPLHF.

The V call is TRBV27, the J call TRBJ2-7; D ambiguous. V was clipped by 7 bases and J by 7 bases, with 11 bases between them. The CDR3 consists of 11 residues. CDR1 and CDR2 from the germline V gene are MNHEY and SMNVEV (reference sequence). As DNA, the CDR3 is TGTGCCAGCAAACCGGAAGGGGAGCAGTACTTC. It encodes CASKPEGEQYF.

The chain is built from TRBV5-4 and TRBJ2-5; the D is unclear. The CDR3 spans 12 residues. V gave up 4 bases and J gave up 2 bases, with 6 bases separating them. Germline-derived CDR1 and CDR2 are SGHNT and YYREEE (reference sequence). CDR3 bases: TGTGCCAGCAGCGCGCTGCAAGAGACCCAGTACTTC. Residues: CASSALQETQYF.

The chain's CDR3 is CASSVGDSFSYEQYF. As DNA, the CDR3 is TGTGCCAGCAGCGTAGGAGATTCCTTCTCCTACGAGCAGTACTTC. The V gene is TRBV9, the J gene TRBJ2-5; no reliable D call. TRBJ2-7 explains the end of the DNA better; the J call may be wrong. Germline V gene data show CDR1 as SGDLS and CDR2 as YYNGEE. This CDR3 region has 15 residues.

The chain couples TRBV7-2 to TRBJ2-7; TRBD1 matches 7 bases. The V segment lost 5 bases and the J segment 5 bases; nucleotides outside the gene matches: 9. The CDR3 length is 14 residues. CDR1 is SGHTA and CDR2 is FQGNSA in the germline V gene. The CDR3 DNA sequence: TGTGCCAGCAGCACCCCTTTCAGGGGGAACGAGCAGTACTTC. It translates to CASSTPFRGNEQYF. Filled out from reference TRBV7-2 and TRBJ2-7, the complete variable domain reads GAGVSQSPSNKVTEKGKDVELRCDPISGHTALYWYRQSLGQGLEFLIYFQGNSAPDKSGLPSDRFSAERTGGSVSTLTIQRTQQEDSAVYLCASSTPFRGNEQYFGPGTRLTVT.

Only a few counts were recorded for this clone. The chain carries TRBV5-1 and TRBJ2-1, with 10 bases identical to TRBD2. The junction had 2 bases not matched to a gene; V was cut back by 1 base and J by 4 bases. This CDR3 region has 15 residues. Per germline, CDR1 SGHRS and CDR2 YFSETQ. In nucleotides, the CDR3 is TGCGCCAGCAGCTTGAAACTAGCGGGATACAATGAGCAGTTCTTC. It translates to CASSLKLAGYNEQFF.

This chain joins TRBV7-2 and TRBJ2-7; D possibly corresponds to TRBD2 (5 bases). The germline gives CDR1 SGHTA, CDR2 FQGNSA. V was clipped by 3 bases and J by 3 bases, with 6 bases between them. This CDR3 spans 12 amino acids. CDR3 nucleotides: TGTGCCAGCAGCTTTCGGGGCTACGAGCAGTACTTC. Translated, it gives CASSFRGYEQYF.

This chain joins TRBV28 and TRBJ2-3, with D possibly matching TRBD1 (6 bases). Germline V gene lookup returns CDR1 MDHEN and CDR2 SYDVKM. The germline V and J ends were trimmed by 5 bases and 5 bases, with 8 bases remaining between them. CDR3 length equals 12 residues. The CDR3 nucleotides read TGTGCCAGCAGTACAGGGAGAGATACGCAGTATTTT. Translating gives CASSTGRDTQYF.

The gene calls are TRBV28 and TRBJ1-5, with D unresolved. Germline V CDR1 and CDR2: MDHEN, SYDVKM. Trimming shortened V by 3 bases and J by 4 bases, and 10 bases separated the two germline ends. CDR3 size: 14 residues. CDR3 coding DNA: TGTGCCAGCAGTTTTCACCTTCAGAATCAGCCCCAGCATTTT. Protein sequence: CASSFHLQNQPQHF.

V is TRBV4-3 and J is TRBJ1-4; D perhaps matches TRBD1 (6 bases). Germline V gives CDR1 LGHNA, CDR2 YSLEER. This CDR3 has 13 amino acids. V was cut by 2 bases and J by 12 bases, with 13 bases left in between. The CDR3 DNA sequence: TGCGCCAGCAGCCAAAGTAGGGGGGCAGAACTGTTTTTT. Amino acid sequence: CASSQSRGAELFF.

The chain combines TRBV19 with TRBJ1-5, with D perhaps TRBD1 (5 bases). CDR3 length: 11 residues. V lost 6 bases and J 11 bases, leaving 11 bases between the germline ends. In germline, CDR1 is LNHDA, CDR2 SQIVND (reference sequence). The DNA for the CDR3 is TGTGCCAGTAGCACCAGGGTTTCCCAGCATTTT. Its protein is CASSTRVSQHF.

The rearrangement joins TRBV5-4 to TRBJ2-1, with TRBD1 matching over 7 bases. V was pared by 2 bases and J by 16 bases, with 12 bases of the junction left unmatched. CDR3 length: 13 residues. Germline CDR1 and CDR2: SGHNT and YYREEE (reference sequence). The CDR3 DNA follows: TGTGCCAGCAGCTTAACAGGGGAGAACAGGGAATTCTTC. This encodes CASSLTGENREFF.